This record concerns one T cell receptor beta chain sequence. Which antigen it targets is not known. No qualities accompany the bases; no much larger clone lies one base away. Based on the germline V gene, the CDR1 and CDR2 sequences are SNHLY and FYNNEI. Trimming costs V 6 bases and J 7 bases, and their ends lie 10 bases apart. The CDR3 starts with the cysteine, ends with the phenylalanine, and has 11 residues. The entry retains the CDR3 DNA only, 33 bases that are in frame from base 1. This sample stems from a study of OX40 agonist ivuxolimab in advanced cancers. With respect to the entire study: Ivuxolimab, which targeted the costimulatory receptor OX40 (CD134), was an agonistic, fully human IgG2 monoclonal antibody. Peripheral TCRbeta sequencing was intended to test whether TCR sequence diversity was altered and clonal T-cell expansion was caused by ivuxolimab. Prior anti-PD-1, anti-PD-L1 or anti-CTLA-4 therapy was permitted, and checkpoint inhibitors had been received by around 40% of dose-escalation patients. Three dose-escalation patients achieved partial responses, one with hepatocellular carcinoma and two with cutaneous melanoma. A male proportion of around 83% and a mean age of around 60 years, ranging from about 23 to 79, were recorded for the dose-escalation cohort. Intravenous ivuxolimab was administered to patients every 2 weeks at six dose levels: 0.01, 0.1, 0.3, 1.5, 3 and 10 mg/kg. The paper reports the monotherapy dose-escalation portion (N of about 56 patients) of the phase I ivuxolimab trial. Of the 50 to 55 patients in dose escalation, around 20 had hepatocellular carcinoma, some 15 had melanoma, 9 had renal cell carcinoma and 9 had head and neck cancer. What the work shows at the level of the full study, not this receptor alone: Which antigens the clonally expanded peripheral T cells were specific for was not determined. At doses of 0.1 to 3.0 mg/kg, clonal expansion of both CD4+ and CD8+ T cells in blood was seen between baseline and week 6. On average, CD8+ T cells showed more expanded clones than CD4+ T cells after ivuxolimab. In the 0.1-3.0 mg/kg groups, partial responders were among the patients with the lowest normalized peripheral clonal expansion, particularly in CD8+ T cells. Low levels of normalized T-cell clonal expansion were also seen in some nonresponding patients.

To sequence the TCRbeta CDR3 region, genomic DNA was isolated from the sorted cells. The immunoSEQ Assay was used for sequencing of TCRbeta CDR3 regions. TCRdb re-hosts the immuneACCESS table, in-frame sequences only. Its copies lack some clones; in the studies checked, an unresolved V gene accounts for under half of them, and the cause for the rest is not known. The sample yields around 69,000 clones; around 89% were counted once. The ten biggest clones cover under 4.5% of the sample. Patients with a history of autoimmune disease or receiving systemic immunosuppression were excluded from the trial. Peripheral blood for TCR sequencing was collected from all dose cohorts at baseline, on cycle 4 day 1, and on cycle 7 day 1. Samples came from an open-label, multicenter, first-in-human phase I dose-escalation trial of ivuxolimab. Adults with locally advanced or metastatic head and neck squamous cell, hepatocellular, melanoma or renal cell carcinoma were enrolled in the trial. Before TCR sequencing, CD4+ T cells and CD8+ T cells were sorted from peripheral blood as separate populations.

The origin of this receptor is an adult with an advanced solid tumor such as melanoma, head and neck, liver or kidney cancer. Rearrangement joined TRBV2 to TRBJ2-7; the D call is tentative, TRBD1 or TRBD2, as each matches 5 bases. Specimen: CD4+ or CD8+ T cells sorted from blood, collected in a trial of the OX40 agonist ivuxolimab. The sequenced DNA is TGTGCCAGCAGCAGAGAGGGGGAGCAGTACTTC. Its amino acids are CASSREGEQYF.